This T cell receptor beta chain was observed in a study of shared clonotypes between healthy human individuals. Across the study: Researchers assigned three CD4 naive, three CD4 memory, two CD8 naive and one CD8 memory plate to each donor. Study findings and constraints: Across subsets, estimated richness was generally greater for naive than for memory populations.

Germline CDR1 is MNHNY and CDR2 is SVGAGI (reference sequence). The V end lost 0 bases, the J end lost 3 bases, and 15 bases lay between the germline ends. The CDR3 runs 16 residues. Naive CD45RA+ and memory CD45RA-negative subsets were split from CD4+ cells. Concerning this clone: What it recognizes is unknown.

Sequencing was at deep level. Clones were read by immunoSEQ multiplex PCR, and TCRdb kept only the in-frame ones, dropping some. This sample yields 2 million to 3 million clones, of which more than 90% are seen a single time; about 0.13% belongs to the top ten. Sequencing was carried out using naive CD4+ T cells sorted from blood. As for subset: CD45RA+ positively selected. The receptor was isolated from a man between 18 and 29 years old in good health. V is TRBV6-6 and J is TRBJ2-7; D is unresolved. CDR3 protein: CASSYSVTRQDYEQYF. In DNA, the CDR3 is TGTGCCAGCAGTTACTCGGTAACCCGACAAGACTACGAGCAGTACTTC.